These 11 T cell receptor beta chains were sequenced from one sample in a study of blood T cell repertoires in COVID-19. TCRdb keeps only in-frame clones here, not all; method: immunoSEQ multiplex PCR. The sample consists of about 220,000 clones, approximately 80% of them appearing once. The sequenced sample consisted of PBMCs or T cells enriched from blood (not recorded which). The receptors were sampled from a woman aged 60-75 years who had recovered from COVID-19.

The DNA of the CDR3 is TGTGCCAGCAGCGCCCTAGCGGGACGGGGGAATGAGCAGTTCTTC. Translated: CASSALAGRGNEQFF. This rearrangement joins TRBV7-2 to TRBJ2-1; 9 nucleotides agree with TRBD2. CDR1 is SGHTA and CDR2 is FQGNSA in the germline V gene. The CDR3 is made up of 15 amino acids. Losses at the gene ends were 5 bases for V and 7 bases for J; bases not matched to a gene: 9. The variable domain in full, with the rest retrieved from reference TRBV7-2 and TRBJ2-1, is GAGVSQSPSNKVTEKGKDVELRCDPISGHTALYWYRQSLGQGLEFLIYFQGNSAPDKSGLPSDRFSAERTGGSVSTLTIQRTQQEDSAVYLCASSALAGRGNEQFFGPGTRLTVL.

The chain carries TRBV28 and TRBJ2-7; 11 bases align to TRBD1. V shed 5 bases and J 7 bases; nucleotides not matched to a gene: 10. From germline, CDR1 is MDHEN and CDR2 SYDVKM. The CDR3 has 15 residues. Here the CDR3 reads CASSPSGQGAKEQYF. The CDR3 nucleotides are TGTGCCAGCAGTCCCTCTGGACAGGGGGCGAAAGAGCAGTACTTC.

The sample holds a few counts of this clone. This rearrangement joins TRBV7-2 to TRBJ1-2; 10 nucleotides align to TRBD1. V lost 5 bases, J lost 6 bases, and 6 bases stayed unmatched. Germline V gene data show CDR1 as SGHTA and CDR2 as FQGNSA. The CDR3 covers 14 residues. The CDR3 is CASSLPTGGDGYTF. The CDR3 region has the DNA TGTGCCAGCAGCCTACCGACAGGGGGCGATGGCTACACCTTC. The whole variable domain, filled in from reference TRBV7-2 and TRBJ1-2, reads GAGVSQSPSNKVTEKGKDVELRCDPISGHTALYWYRQSLGQGLEFLIYFQGNSAPDKSGLPSDRFSAERTGGSVSTLTIQRTQQEDSAVYLCASSLPTGGDGYTFGSGTRLTVV.

The chain links TRBV15 to TRBJ2-5; the D is unclear. The germline V and J ends were trimmed by 1 base and 1 base, with 7 bases remaining between them. Germline V gene data show CDR1 as LNHNV and CDR2 as YYDKDF (reference sequence). The CDR3 spans 14 residues. CDR3 sequence: CATSRAIVQETQYF. DNA for the CDR3: TGTGCCACCAGCAGAGCCATTGTCCAAGAGACCCAGTACTTC.

Written as DNA, the CDR3 is TGTGCCAGCAGTTTGGGGGGAGGAGACACCGGGGAGCTGTTTTTT. Its protein is CASSLGGGDTGELFF. The chain carries TRBV27 and TRBJ2-2, with TRBD2 as a possible D gene (6 bases). The CDR3 length is 15 residues. Trimming took 3 bases from V and 3 from J, leaving 11 bases between them. Per germline, CDR1 MNHEY and CDR2 SMNVEV (reference sequence).

Remarks on this clone: Other DNA sequences in this sample translate to the same CDR3. The chain uses TRBV5-1 and TRBJ1-1; TRBD1 might be the D (5 bases). The CDR3 contains 14 residues. V gave up 0 bases and J gave up 1 base, with 7 bases separating them. Germline CDR1 is SGHRS and CDR2 is YFSETQ. For the CDR3, the DNA is TGCGCCAGCAGCTTGGCCGGGGGGAACACTGAAGCTTTCTTT. It translates to CASSLAGGNTEAFF.

The chain employs TRBV7-9 and TRBJ1-5; a possible D gene is TRBD1 (5 bases). There are 13 residues in the CDR3. With 1 base removed from V and 10 bases from J, the gap between germline ends came to 11 bases. In germline, CDR1 is SEHNR, CDR2 FQNEAQ (reference sequence). CDR3 sequence (DNA): TGTGCCAGCAGCTTAGGAGGGGAGGATCCCCAGCATTTT. Encoded protein: CASSLGGEDPQHF. The complete variable domain, with remaining parts taken from reference TRBV7-9 and TRBJ1-5, reads DTGVSQNPRHKITKRGQNVTFRCDPISEHNRLYWYRQTLGQGPEFLTYFQNEAQLEKSRLLSDRFSAERPKGSFSTLEIQRTEQGDSAMYLCASSLGGEDPQHFGDGTRLSIL.

The chain uses TRBV6-5 and TRBJ1-2; 9 positions agree with TRBD1. Looked up from germline, CDR1 is MNHEY and CDR2 is SVGAGI. Trimming took 2 bases from V and 4 from J; bases not matched to a gene: 5. CDR3 size: 15 residues. The CDR3 region has the DNA TGTGCCAGCAGTTACGGGACAGGGTGGGCCTATGGCTACACCTTC. Encoded protein: CASSYGTGWAYGYTF.

This clone came up once. The chain recombines TRBV19 with TRBJ2-7, with TRBD1 identical over 10 bases. The CDR3 sequence is 15 residues long. Germline CDR1 and CDR2: LNHDA and SQIVND (reference sequence). With V trimmed by 5 bases and J by 4 bases, 8 bases remained unmatched. CDR3 in DNA: TGTGCCAGTAGTGAGACGGGACAGGGGATGTACGAGCAGTACTTC. It codes for CASSETGQGMYEQYF. Together with reference TRBV19 and TRBJ2-7, the CDR3 gives the full variable domain: DGGITQSPKYLFRKEGQNVTLSCEQNLNHDAMYWYRQDPGQGLRLIYYSQIVNDFQKGDIAEGYSVSREKKESFPLTVTSAQKNPTAFYLCASSETGQGMYEQYFGPGTRLTVT.

The V gene is TRBV27, the J gene TRBJ1-1; 9 nucleotides align to TRBD1. V trimming: 6 bases; J trimming: 2 bases; junction bases outside the gene matches: 7. Germline CDR1 reads MNHEY; CDR2 reads SMNVEV (reference sequence). The length of the CDR3 is 15 residues. CDR3 in DNA: TGTGCCAGCAGGGGGACAGGGAGGAGTAACACTGAAGCTTTCTTT. This translates into CASRGTGRSNTEAFF.

Here the CDR3 reads CASRDRGTNEQFF. The CDR3 DNA reads as TGTGCCAGTAGGGACAGGGGGACCAATGAGCAGTTCTTC. This sequence joins TRBV19 and TRBJ2-1; 10 bases are a match to TRBD1. The V gene end was trimmed by 6 bases and the J gene end by 6 bases; junction bases not matched to a gene: 2. The CDR3 length is 13 residues. CDR1 and CDR2 from the germline V gene are LNHDA and SQIVND (reference sequence).